The TCR beta chain described here comes from a study of blood T cell repertoires in COVID-19 (dated by TCRdb to 2019 to 2021). Some background on the complete study: The collaborator samples originated in the United States, Italy and Spain and spanned the acute and convalescent phases of COVID-19. A de-identified subject ID, COVID-19 status, age in years and sex were almost always included in the sample metadata. Deeply sampled blood TCRbeta repertoires from subjects exposed to, actively infected with, or recovered from COVID-19 were included in the dataset. The prospective study material was composed of cDNA or gDNA derived from T cells, B-cell-depleted T cells, or PBMCs. Where HLA class I and class II types were available, the types were taken from metadata supplied by the sample provider, not from assay-based typing. A freely available public database, intended as a resource for researchers studying the immune response to SARS-CoV-2, is where the repertoires were released. Samples were obtained from the ongoing ImmuneRACE study (first 160 participants) and from 950 to 1,500 subjects provided by 6 global collaborators.

Samples from volunteer blood donors who had recovered from COVID-19 were contributed by a second Seattle source. Each collaborating institution followed its own protocols to collect whole blood in K2EDTA tubes. For TCRbeta analysis, collaborator samples were shipped as frozen whole blood, as isolated PBMCs, or as DNA extracted from either sample type. About this clone: It lacks a known antigen. No base qualities exist here, and no much larger clone lies one base off it.

The CDR3, from cysteine to phenylalanine, totals 11 residues. Only the CDR3 part of the read is kept: 33 bases, read in frame from the first base. V sheds 6 bases and J sheds 6 bases, leaving 9 bases between their ends. CDR1 and CDR2 (MNHEY, SVGEGT) derive from the germline V gene. Overall study results and their limits: The amount of clinical and demographic metadata varied by source and participant and was provided uncurated.

TCRbeta CDR3 regions were amplified from genomic DNA by means of the immunoSEQ Assay, a bias-controlled multiplex PCR. The source study handled its data this way. The number of nucleated cells in each sample was estimated by amplification of reference gene primers within the assay. To quantify the absolute abundance of each unique TCRbeta CDR3 rearrangement, sequence reads were collapsed and filtered. For each sample, productive Simpson clonality was calculated as the square root of Simpson's diversity index across productive rearrangements. TCRdb obtained this table from immuneACCESS and retained in-frame rearrangements with V and J assigned. These tables miss some clones; where compared with another copy, unresolved V genes account for less than half of the shortfall, and the remainder is unexplained. That table supplies the V and J calls and clone size; D and trimming were determined from the DNA. In all, the sample holds hundreds of thousands of clones, and around 87% of those were seen once. In total, the top ten clones hold less than 9.5% of the sample.

The sample consisted of peripheral blood. The TCR was taken from a woman aged 50 to 60 who had recovered from COVID-19. The rearranged segments are TRBV6-2 or TRBV6-3 and TRBJ2-7; the D region possibly corresponds to TRBD2 (5 bases align). The CDR3 in this case is CASSPGGEQYF. DNA sequence: TGTGCCAGCAGCCCAGGAGGCGAGCAGTACTTC.